Listed below are T cell receptor beta chains from one sample, sequenced in a study of blood T cells in healthy people across ages. TCRdb independently ran MiXCR on the 5' RACE reads; one entry per CDR3 protein. Found here are approximately 670,000 distinct CDR3 sequences, roughly two fifths of them singletons; the top ten hold about 32%. Sequenced material: blood. Receptor source: an older man in good health. The CDR3 runs from the conserved cysteine through the conserved F or W. D genes are given only for firm matches. Some rows have no size entry. The others give once, few or many, or a class for an expanded clone.

clone_size j_call d_call v_call cdr3_nt cdr3_aa
many TRBJ2-5 . TRBV6-6 TGTGCCAGCAGTTACGTTCGGCAAGAGACCCAGTACTTC CASSYVRQETQYF
. TRBJ2-7 . TRBV20-1 TGCAGTGCTAGAGATCAATGGCCCGCGGGGTCCTACGAGCAGTACTTC CSARDQWPAGSYEQYF
. TRBJ1-5 TRBD1 TRBV6-2/TRBV6-3 TGTGCCAGCAGTTTTCGACAGGGTAGTCAGCCCCAGCATTTT CASSFRQGSQPQHF
. TRBJ2-7 TRBD1 TRBV20-1 TGCAGTGCTAGTGCCGGGACAGGGATATTCTACAATGAGCAGTACTTC CSASAGTGIFYNEQYF
. TRBJ2-3 . TRBV29-1 TGCAGCGTTGAGAATTACCGCACAGATACGCAGTATTTT CSVENYRTDTQYF
many TRBJ1-5 TRBD1 TRBV12-3/TRBV12-4 TGTGCCAGCAGAGGGACAGGAAATCAGCCCCAGCATTTT CASRGTGNQPQHF
few TRBJ2-5 . TRBV28 TGTGCCAGCAGTTTTTCTCGGGGGAGCCAAGAGACCCAGTACTTC CASSFSRGSQETQYF
. TRBJ2-5 . TRBV5-1 TGCGCCAGCAGCCCGGTTGATGGGAGTTATTCAGAGACCCAGTACTTC CASSPVDGSYSETQYF
. TRBJ1-1 . TRBV18 TGTGCCAGCTCACCACCGGCCCTTCCGCGGACTGAAGCTTTCTTT CASSPPALPRTEAFF
. TRBJ2-7 . TRBV4-2 TGTGCCAGCAGCCAGGGCGGGATAGGTTCCTACGAGCAGTACTTC CASSQGGIGSYEQYF
few TRBJ2-5 . TRBV29-1 TGCAGCGTGCGGTCCGTAGAGACCCAGTACTTC CSVRSVETQYF
. TRBJ2-7 TRBD1 TRBV7-2 TGTGCCAGCAGCCCCCAACAGGGGGCTTACAATGAGCAGTACTTC CASSPQQGAYNEQYF